This paragraph covers one T cell receptor (beta chain) sequence. The V segment lost 7 bases and the J segment 2 bases; nucleotides outside the gene matches: 8. From germline, CDR1 is MNHEY and CDR2 SMNVEV (reference sequence). This CDR3 region has 15 residues. In the original workflow: Reference gene primer amplification yielded estimated nucleated cell counts. Repertoires were generated with immunoSEQ multiplex PCR, while TCRdb's copy carries only in-frame clones and drops some. V and J calls and clone size come straight from that table; D and trimming were deduced from the DNA. The sample yields roughly 120,000 clones, about 90% seen once. These data come from a study of blood T cell repertoires in COVID-19. Background on the study: The United States, Italy and Spain provided the acute and convalescent COVID-19 samples. Sources were T cells, B-cell-depleted T cells, or PBMCs; the material itself was cDNA or gDNA.

Input material: peripheral blood. The chain uses TRBV27 and TRBJ2-1; 7 bases map to TRBD2. This sequence originates from a woman between 50 and 59 years old with active or convalescent COVID-19. In nucleotides, the CDR3 is TGTGCCAGCAAAGTCCCCGGGAGGACCTACAATGAGCAGTTCTTC. It encodes CASKVPGRTYNEQFF.